What follows are 12 T cell receptor beta chains derived from one specimen sequenced in a study of blood T cell repertoires in COVID-19. The data were produced by immunoSEQ multiplex PCR, yet TCRdb's version contains in-frame clones alone and is incomplete. The table includes approximately 170,000 clones, under 90% detected once. The sequencing sample was made of peripheral blood. These receptors came from a woman over 75 with acute or convalescent COVID-19.

V is TRBV19 and J is TRBJ2-3; 12 bases are shared with TRBD2. V dropped 4 bases and J dropped 5; count of bases not matched to a gene: 7. The CDR3 contains 16 residues. Per germline, CDR1 LNHDA and CDR2 SQIVND (reference sequence). CDR3 sequence: CASSTPLAGGGDTQYF. Written as DNA, the CDR3 is TGTGCCAGTAGTACCCCTCTAGCGGGAGGGGGAGATACGCAGTATTTT.

The chain is built from TRBV10-3 and TRBJ2-3; 8 nucleotides agree with TRBD1. The CDR3 sequence is 16 residues long. V gave up 0 bases and J gave up 5 bases; unmatched junction bases: 7. In germline, CDR1 is ENHRY, CDR2 SYGVKD. CDR3: CAISESGQGAKDTQYF. In DNA, the CDR3 is TGTGCCATCAGTGAGTCCGGTCAGGGGGCTAAAGATACGCAGTATTTT.

This chain uses TRBV6-1 with TRBJ2-2; D not certain. V was clipped by 3 bases and J by 1 base, with 12 bases between them. The CDR3 consists of 16 residues. CDR1 and CDR2 from the germline V gene are MNHNS and SASEGT. The DNA for the CDR3 is TGTGCCAGCAGTGAGCAGGTTGAAGAGAACACCGGGGAGCTGTTTTTT. Translated, it gives CASSEQVEENTGELFF.

The J gene is TRBJ1-3, the V gene TRBV29-1; 7 bases line up with TRBD1. Trimming at V came to 7 bases and at J to 4 bases, leaving 4 bases not matched to a gene. The CDR3 is 12 residues long. CDR1 and CDR2 from the germline V gene are SQVTM and ANQGSEA. The DNA for the CDR3 is TGCAGCGCTTTGACAGGGGGAAACACCATATATTTT. Amino acid sequence: CSALTGGNTIYF.

The CDR3 region is CASSLRGQETQYF. CDR3 in DNA: TGTGCCAGCAGCCTCAGGGGGCAGGAGACCCAGTACTTC. The chain carries TRBV12-3 or TRBV12-4 and TRBJ2-5; 8 bases are shared with TRBD1. V gave up 6 bases and J gave up 5 bases; unmatched junction bases: 5. The CDR3 runs 13 residues.

The chain has TRBV7-2 and TRBJ2-5; 14 nucleotides line up with TRBD2. The germline V gene encodes CDR1 SGHTA and CDR2 FQGNSA. V shed 5 bases and J 5 bases; nucleotides not matched to a gene: 7. The CDR3 covers 16 residues. The CDR3 nucleotides are TGTGCCAGCAGCCTAGGACTAGCGGGGGGCCGGGAGACCCAGTACTTC. Translated: CASSLGLAGGRETQYF.

The CDR3, as DNA: TGCAGTGCTAGTTATACTAGCGGGATTGCAGATACGCAGTATTTT. Its protein product is CSASYTSGIADTQYF. The chain is built from TRBV20-1 and TRBJ2-3; 10 bases line up with TRBD2. Germline CDR1 is DFQATT and CDR2 is SNEGSKA (reference sequence). This CDR3 is 15 amino acids long. The J segment lost 4 bases and the V segment lost 3 bases, leaving 7 bases of the junction unmatched.

This chain links TRBV25-1 with TRBJ2-7; TRBD1 aligns across 7 bases. The CDR3 extends over 14 amino acids. From germline, CDR1 is MGHDK and CDR2 SYGVNS. V shed 4 bases, J shed 5 bases, and the junction held 8 bases outside the gene matches. CDR3 loop: CASSVTTGINEQYF. In DNA, the CDR3 is TGTGCCAGCAGTGTCACGACAGGGATCAACGAGCAGTACTTC.

The V call is TRBV5-1, the J call TRBJ2-3; TRBD2 matches 10 bases. The CDR3 covers 15 residues. Germline lookup yields CDR1 SGHRS and CDR2 YFSETQ. Trimming removed 6 bases from V and 0 bases from J; junction bases left unmatched: 4. CDR3 region: CASIPGLASTDTQYF. The CDR3 bases are TGCGCCAGCATTCCGGGACTAGCGAGCACAGATACGCAGTATTTT.

This chain connects TRBV25-1 to TRBJ2-5; 8 bases map to TRBD1. The length of the CDR3 is 16 residues. Germline V gene data show CDR1 as MGHDK and CDR2 as SYGVNS. With 1 base clipped from V and 4 bases from J, the junction kept 8 bases outside the gene matches. The CDR3 nucleotides are TGTGCCAGCAGTGAATCGTTCGGCAGGGGGCGAGAGACCCAGTACTTC. Protein: CASSESFGRGRETQYF.

CDR3 sequence (DNA): TGTGCCACGAGACCGGGATCCGGTGAAAAACTGTTTTTT. It encodes CATRPGSGEKLFF. The chain combines TRBV10-3 with TRBJ1-4; D remains unclear. The V end lost 10 bases, the J end lost 7 bases, and 16 bases lay between the germline ends. Germline V gene lookup returns CDR1 ENHRY and CDR2 SYGVKD. CDR3 length: 13 amino acids.

The chain joins TRBV4-3 to TRBJ2-7, with 8 bases matching TRBD1. This CDR3 region has 16 residues. Germline CDR1 is LGHNA and CDR2 is YSLEER. The J segment lost 5 bases and the V segment lost 1 base, leaving 10 bases of the junction unmatched. CDR3: CASSQGADRGVHEQYF. The CDR3, as DNA: TGCGCCAGCAGCCAAGGAGCTGACAGGGGCGTCCACGAGCAGTACTTC.